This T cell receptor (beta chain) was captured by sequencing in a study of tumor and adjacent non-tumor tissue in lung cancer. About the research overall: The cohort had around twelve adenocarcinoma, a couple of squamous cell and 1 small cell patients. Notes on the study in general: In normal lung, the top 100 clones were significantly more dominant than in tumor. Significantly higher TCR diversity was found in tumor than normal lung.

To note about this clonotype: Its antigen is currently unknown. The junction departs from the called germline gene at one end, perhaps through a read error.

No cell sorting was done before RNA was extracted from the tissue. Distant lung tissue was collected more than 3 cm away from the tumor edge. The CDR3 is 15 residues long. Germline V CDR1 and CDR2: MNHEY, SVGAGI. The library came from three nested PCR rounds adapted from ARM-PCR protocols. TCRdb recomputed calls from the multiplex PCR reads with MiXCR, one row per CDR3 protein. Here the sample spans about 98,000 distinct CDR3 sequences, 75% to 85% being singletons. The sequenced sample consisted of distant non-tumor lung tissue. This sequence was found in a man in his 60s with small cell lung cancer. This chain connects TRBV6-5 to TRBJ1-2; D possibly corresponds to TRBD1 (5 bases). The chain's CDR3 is CASSLHTGAIYAYTF. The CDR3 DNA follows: TGCGCCAGCAGTCTGCATACCGGGGCAATCTATGCCTACACCTTC.